Here is one T cell receptor beta chain with its context. The trim removed 6 bases at V and 0 bases at J, leaving 6 bases unmatched. Germline V gene sequence: CDR1 SQVTM, CDR2 ANQGSEA. The CDR3 is 15 residues long. The data were taken from a study of blood T cell repertoires in COVID-19. Across the whole study: Researchers got acute and convalescent COVID-19 samples from the United States, Italy and Spain. T cells, B-cell-depleted T cells, or PBMCs supplied cDNA or gDNA.

Under the authors' procedure: It was from reference gene primer amplification that nucleated cell counts were estimated. The method was immunoSEQ multiplex PCR; TCRdb's version includes in-frame clones alone and lacks a portion of them. That table furnishes V, J and clone size, whereas the DNA furnished D and trimming. The sample shows approximately 110,000 clones, around 89% of them seen only once. This clonotype was sampled from a woman between 50 and 59 years old with acute or convalescent COVID-19. Sequences were obtained from peripheral blood. The chain combines TRBV29-1 with TRBJ1-3; 9 nucleotides align to TRBD1. The CDR3 DNA reads as TGCAGCGTGAGGGACAGGGCTGGCTCTGGAAACACCATATATTTT. Its protein is CSVRDRAGSGNTIYF.